The clone carrying this T cell receptor beta chain showed up just once. Antigen specificity is unknown. The data belong to a study of T cell responses to AZD1222 COVID-19 vaccine. Study-wide background: Second doses that came at about 4 or about 12 weeks were put together. Findings of the study overall: It should be noted that donors were predominantly white British and more often female, and clonal diversity was possibly underestimated.

In germline, CDR1 is LGHNA, CDR2 YSLEER. The CDR3 totals 16 residues. The V gene lost 0 bases and the J gene lost 0 bases, with 10 bases spanning the gap. Sequencing was performed with immunoSEQ multiplex PCR; in TCRdb, only in-frame clones are kept and a portion is missing. This table has roughly 160,000 clones, roughly nine tenths appearing once. The genes are TRBV4-3 and TRBJ2-3, with D perhaps TRBD2 (5 bases). The sample was peripheral blood, taken on day 0 of AZD1222 vaccination. This clonotype originated in an adult in good health. CDR3 bases: TGCGCCAGCAGCCAAGAGGCGGGCCCTAGCACAGATACGCAGTATTTT. As protein: CASSQEAGPSTDTQYF.